The T cell receptor (beta chain) under discussion was sequenced for a study of blood T cell repertoires in COVID-19. As for the study in general: Acute and convalescent COVID-19 specimens originated in the United States, Italy and Spain. From T cells, B-cell-depleted T cells, or PBMCs came the material, which was cDNA or gDNA.

This CDR3 is 17 amino acids long. Germline CDR1 and CDR2: LNHDA and SQIVND (reference sequence). Trimming stripped 4 bases from V and 3 bases from J, with 21 bases between. Under the authors' procedure: The assay estimated nucleated cells by amplifying reference gene primers. Profiled with immunoSEQ multiplex PCR; TCRdb holds only in-frame clones, not every one. V and J calls and clone size are as listed in that table; D and trimming were resolved from the DNA. The data hold 300,000 or so clones, with around 88% observed a single time. Sequenced material: peripheral blood. This chain uses TRBV19 with TRBJ1-1, with TRBD1 as a possible D gene (6 bases). The sequence was collected from a woman aged 50 to 60 with acute or convalescent COVID-19. The CDR3 DNA reads TGTGCCAGTAGTAAGGGGGGGGCAGGGGCCCGAGACACTGAAGCTTTCTTT. Its protein product is CASSKGGAGARDTEAFF.